This TCR beta chain is from a study of blood T cells in healthy people across ages. Overall study context: About one barcoded beta molecule per two T cells came from capture by template switching. Study-wide results and limits: Per million T cells, TCR beta diversity dropped about linearly as age rose. Donors of long life had a larger count of naive CD4+ cells and greater diversity than aged donors.

Then a second PCR, running about 7 to 11 cycles, was carried out with a sample-barcoded 5' primer and a J-beta primer mix. TCRdb analysed the 5' RACE reads with MiXCR anew, one entry per CDR3 protein. There are 700,000 to 800,000 distinct CDR3 sequences in the sample; approximately 39% occur only once, and 20% to 25% lies in the top ten. Turning to this clonotype: Its antigen is still unknown.

Sequencing used blood. This clonotype was obtained from a woman in her sixties or seventies in good health.

The chain's CDR3 is CSARTDRMNTEAFF. Here the CDR3 DNA reads TGCAGTGCTAGAACCGACAGGATGAACACTGAAGCTTTCTTT. This rearrangement joins TRBV20-1 to TRBJ1-1; D possibly corresponds to TRBD1 (6 bases). Germline V gene data show CDR1 as DFQATT and CDR2 as SNEGSKA (reference sequence). V lost 2 bases, J lost 0 bases, and 10 bases lay in between. The CDR3 spans 14 residues.